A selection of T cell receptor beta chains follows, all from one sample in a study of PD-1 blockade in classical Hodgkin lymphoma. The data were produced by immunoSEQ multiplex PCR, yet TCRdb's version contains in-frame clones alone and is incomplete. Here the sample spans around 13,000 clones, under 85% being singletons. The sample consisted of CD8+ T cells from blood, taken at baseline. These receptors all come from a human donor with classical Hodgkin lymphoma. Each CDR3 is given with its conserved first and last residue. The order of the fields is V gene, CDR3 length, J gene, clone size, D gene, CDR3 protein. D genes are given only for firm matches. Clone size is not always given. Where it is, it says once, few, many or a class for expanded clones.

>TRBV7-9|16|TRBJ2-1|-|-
CASSLDLGGLRNEQFF
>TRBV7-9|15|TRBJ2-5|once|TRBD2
CASSSTSGGPETQYF
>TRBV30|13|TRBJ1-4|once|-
CAWCDLGREKLFF
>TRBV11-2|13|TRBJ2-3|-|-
CASSLHLADTQYF
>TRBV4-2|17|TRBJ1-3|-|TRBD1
CASSQESQGARGNTIYF
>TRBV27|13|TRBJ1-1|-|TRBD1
CASSLSGRTGSYF
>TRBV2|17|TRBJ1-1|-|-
CASSDVGGSGVNTEAFF
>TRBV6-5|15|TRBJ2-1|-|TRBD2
CASSYGWGGVNEQFF
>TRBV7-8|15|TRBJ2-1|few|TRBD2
CASSPTSGGGHEQFF
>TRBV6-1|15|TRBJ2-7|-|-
CASSERRLFSYEQYF
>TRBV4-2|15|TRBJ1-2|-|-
CASSQDTKTGPAFTF
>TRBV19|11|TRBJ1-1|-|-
CASTYGHEAFF
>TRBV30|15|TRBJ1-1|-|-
CAWSVRGAVGTEAFF
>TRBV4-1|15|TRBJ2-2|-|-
CASSQVSPNTGELFF
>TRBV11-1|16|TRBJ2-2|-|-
CASSFEGGSNTGELFF
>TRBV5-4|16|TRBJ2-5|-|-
CASSLTGTHSQETQYF
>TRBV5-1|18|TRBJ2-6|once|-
CASSGESVLRSGANVLTF
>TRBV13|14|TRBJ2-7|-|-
CASSPRTDSYEQYF
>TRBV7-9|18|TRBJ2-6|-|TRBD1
CASSEGTGVVTGANVLTF
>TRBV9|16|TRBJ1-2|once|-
CASSPRVRGFPYGYTF
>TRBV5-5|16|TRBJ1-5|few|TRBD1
CASSLSGQGADQPQHF
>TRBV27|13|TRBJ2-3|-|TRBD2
CASTGGGTDTQYF
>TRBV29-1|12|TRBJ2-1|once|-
CSVEVVYNEQFF
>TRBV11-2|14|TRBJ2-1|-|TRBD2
CATGRLAFHNEQFF
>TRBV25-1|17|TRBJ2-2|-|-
CASSEGTYGVVAGELFF
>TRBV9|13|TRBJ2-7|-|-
CASSVGGSYEQYF
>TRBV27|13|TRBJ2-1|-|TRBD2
CASSLRGGNEQFF
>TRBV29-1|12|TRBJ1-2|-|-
CSVGGTYYGYTF
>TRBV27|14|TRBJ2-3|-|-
CASSLAGFADTQYF
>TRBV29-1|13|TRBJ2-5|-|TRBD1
CSVVSGGRETQYF
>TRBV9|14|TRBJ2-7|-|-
CASSVDRAGYEQYF
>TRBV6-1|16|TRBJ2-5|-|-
CASSERVNRGRETQYF
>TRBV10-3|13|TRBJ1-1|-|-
CAINRGANTEAFF
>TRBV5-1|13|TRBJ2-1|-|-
CASSLAPFSEQFF
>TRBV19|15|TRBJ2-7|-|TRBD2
CASSETSFSPHEQYF
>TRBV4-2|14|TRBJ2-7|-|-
CASSQDLGAYEQYF
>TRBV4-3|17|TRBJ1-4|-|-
CASSQDRTLATNEKLFF
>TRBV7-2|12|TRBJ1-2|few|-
CASSLGREGYTF
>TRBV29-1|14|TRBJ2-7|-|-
CSVEAFGSLHGQYF
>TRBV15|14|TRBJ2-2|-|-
CATSTTDNTGELFF
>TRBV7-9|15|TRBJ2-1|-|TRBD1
CASSLSQGAYNEQFF
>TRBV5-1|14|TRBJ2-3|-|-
CASSERTSTDTQYF
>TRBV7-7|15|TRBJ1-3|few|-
CASSETMGAGNTIYF
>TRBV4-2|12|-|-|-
CASSQTGYEQYF
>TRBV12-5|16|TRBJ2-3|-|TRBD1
CASAHRTGGYTDTQYF
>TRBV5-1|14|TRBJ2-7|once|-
CASSQGDRGYEQYF
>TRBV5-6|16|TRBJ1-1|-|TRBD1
CASSSPQAGGRTEAFF
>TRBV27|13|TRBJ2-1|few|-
CASSLWSPDEQFF
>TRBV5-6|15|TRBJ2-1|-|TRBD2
CASSFQLAVYNEQFF
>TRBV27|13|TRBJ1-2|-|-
CASSTGLAGGYTF
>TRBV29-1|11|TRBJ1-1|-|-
CSVRMNTEAFF
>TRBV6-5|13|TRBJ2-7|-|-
CASSYSEGYEQYF
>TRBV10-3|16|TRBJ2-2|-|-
CAIRDRDIANTGELFF
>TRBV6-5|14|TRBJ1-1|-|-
CASSYRGGYTEAFF
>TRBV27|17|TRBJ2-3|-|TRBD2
CASSLTGAGRGPDTQYF